Following are 15 T cell receptor beta chains from one sample sequenced in a study of blood T cell repertoires in COVID-19 (dated by TCRdb to about 2020). Library generation was performed with the immunoSEQ multiplex PCR assay. Here the immuneACCESS table is served through TCRdb, limited to in-frame sequences with V and J called. Missing clones are a known gap in these copies; in checked studies unresolved V genes cover under half, and the rest lacks a known reason. For this sample the table gives approximately 79,000 clones, of which roughly 88% were detected only once. The ten largest clonotypes hold more than 20% of the sample. Sequenced sample: peripheral blood. All receptors derive from a woman between 50 and 59 years old with acute or convalescent COVID-19.

This clone was recorded only once. The chain links TRBV28 to TRBJ2-3; no clear D gene. Trimming took off 2 bases at V and 7 bases at J, with 7 bases between the two ends. The germline CDR1 and CDR2 sequences are MDHEN and SYDVKM. The CDR3 totals 12 residues. The CDR3, as DNA: TGTGCCAGCAGTTTACCCTATCATACGCAGTATTTT. Translated, it gives CASSLPYHTQYF.

J is TRBJ2-7 and V is TRBV9; D gene ambiguous. The CDR3 loop spans 12 amino acids. Per germline, CDR1 SGDLS and CDR2 YYNGEE. The V end was cut by 7 bases, the J end by 2 bases, with 10 bases between. The CDR3 region has the DNA TGTGCCAGCTCCCGAGGCCCCTACGAGCAGTACTTC. It translates to CASSRGPYEQYF. Combining the CDR3 with reference TRBV9 and TRBJ2-7 gives the whole variable domain DSGVTQTPKHLITATGQRVTLRCSPRSGDLSVYWYQQSLDQGLQFLIQYYNGEERAKGNILERFSAQQFPDLHSELNLSSLELGDSALYFCASSRGPYEQYFGPGTRLTVT.

The V gene is TRBV2, the J gene TRBJ2-5, with 11 bases aligning to TRBD1. Germline V lookup: CDR1 SNHLY, CDR2 FYNNEI. There are 15 residues in the CDR3. Trimming at V came to 7 bases and at J to 4 bases, leaving 8 bases not matched to a gene. CDR3 loop: CASKGQGAVLETQYF. CDR3 nucleotide sequence: TGTGCCAGCAAAGGACAGGGGGCAGTTCTAGAGACCCAGTACTTC. The whole variable domain, remainder taken from reference TRBV2 and TRBJ2-5, is EPEVTQTPSHQVTQMGQEVILRCVPISNHLYFYWYRQILGQKVEFLVSFYNNEISEKSEIFDDQFSVERPDGSNFTLKIRSTKLEDSAMYFCASKGQGAVLETQYFGPGTRLLVL.

This chain joins TRBV19 and TRBJ1-5; D might be TRBD1 (6 bases). CDR1 and CDR2 (germline): LNHDA, SQIVND (reference sequence). This CDR3 has 15 amino acids. Trimming left V 7 bases short and J 1 base short, with 14 bases between. Here the CDR3 DNA reads TGTGCCAGTATAAAGGGGACACCGAGCAATCAGCCCCAGCATTTT. Protein sequence: CASIKGTPSNQPQHF.

The J gene is TRBJ1-1, the V gene TRBV3-1 (or the pseudogene TRBV3-2), with D unresolved. Trimming took 6 bases from V and 8 from J, leaving 10 bases between them. The CDR3 spans 11 residues. In germline, CDR1 is LGHDT, CDR2 YNNKEL (reference sequence). CDR3 sequence (DNA): TGTGCCAGCAGAAGCATCAAGGAAGCTTTCTTT. Translation gives CASRSIKEAFF.

This rearrangement joins TRBV6-5 to TRBJ1-2; possibly TRBD1 for D (5 bases). Between the trimmed V and J ends, which lost 3 bases and 1 base, there was a span of 9 bases. Germline CDR1 and CDR2: MNHEY and SVGAGI. The CDR3 is made up of 14 amino acids. The CDR3 is CASSYQGRNYGYTF. The CDR3 DNA reads TGTGCCAGCAGTTATCAGGGCCGTAACTATGGCTACACCTTC.

The J gene is TRBJ2-4, the V gene TRBV6-2 or TRBV6-3; 7 positions match TRBD1. The CDR3 loop spans 14 amino acids. The germline gives CDR1 MNHEY, CDR2 SVGEGT. V gave up 6 bases and J gave up 2 bases; unmatched junction bases: 4. CDR3 loop: CASSPTGSKNIQYF. The CDR3 bases are TGTGCCAGCAGCCCGACAGGGTCCAAAAACATTCAGTACTTC.

V usage is TRBV2 and J usage is TRBJ1-1; possible D gene TRBD1, 6 bases. Germline values: CDR1 SNHLY, CDR2 FYNNEI. The CDR3 has 15 amino acids. The V end lost 1 base, the J end lost 0 bases, and 9 bases lay between the germline ends. CDR3 region: CASSEVGGMNTEAFF. The DNA of the CDR3 is TGTGCCAGCAGTGAAGTTGGGGGCATGAACACTGAAGCTTTCTTT.

CDR3 DNA: TGTGCCAGCAGCTTGTCTTATGGCTACACCTTC. Amino acid sequence: CASSLSYGYTF. The genes are TRBV5-8 and TRBJ1-2; no clear D. This CDR3 has 11 amino acids. Germline-derived CDR1 and CDR2 are SGHTS and YDEGEE. Between the trimmed V and J ends, which lost 1 base and 5 bases, there was a span of 3 bases.

The V gene is TRBV7-2, the J gene TRBJ2-7; D is perhaps TRBD2 (6 bases). This CDR3 region has 13 residues. Trimming pared 4 bases from V and 7 bases from J, leaving 14 bases between. Germline-derived CDR1 and CDR2 are SGHTA and FQGNSA. The CDR3 bases are TGTGCCAGCAGCTCGGGACTCTTCGGAGAGCAGTACTTC. Translating it yields CASSSGLFGEQYF.

This clone was detected a few times. This CDR3 is CASTSTGSNTGELFF. CDR3 bases: TGTGCCAGCACCAGTACAGGGTCGAACACCGGGGAGCTGTTTTTT. The V call is TRBV2, the J call TRBJ2-2; maybe TRBD1 (6 bases). V lost 7 bases and J 0 bases, leaving 12 bases between the germline ends. This CDR3 is 15 amino acids long. The germline V gene encodes CDR1 SNHLY and CDR2 FYNNEI.

The chain links TRBV15 to TRBJ2-7, with D tentatively TRBD1 (7 bases). Trimming left V 6 bases short and J 3 bases short, with 12 bases between. Germline CDR1 reads LNHNV; CDR2 reads YYDKDF (reference sequence). The CDR3 is made up of 13 amino acids. CDR3 coding DNA: TGTGCCACCAGGCCAGGGGGGTACTACGAGCAGTACTTC. Protein product: CATRPGGYYEQYF.

This clone appeared a few times. This rearrangement joins TRBV28 to TRBJ1-2; D may be TRBD1 (6 bases). The CDR3 sequence is 16 residues long. Germline V gives CDR1 MDHEN, CDR2 SYDVKM. V dropped 3 bases and J dropped 0 bases, with 14 bases sitting between them. The DNA for the CDR3 is TGTGCCAGCAGTTTGCACAGGGATAGTGCTAACTATGGCTACACCTTC. Translating it yields CASSLHRDSANYGYTF.

The chain links TRBV18 to TRBJ1-1; no clear D. Germline CDR1 reads KGHSH; CDR2 reads LQKENI. Trimming left V 6 bases short and J 1 base short, with 12 bases between. The length of the CDR3 is 14 residues. Here the CDR3 reads CASSNQAGNTEAFF. CDR3 bases: TGTGCCAGCTCTAACCAAGCAGGGAACACTGAAGCTTTCTTT. The full variable domain, with the rest looked up from reference TRBV18 and TRBJ1-1, is NAGVMQNPRHLVRRRGQEARLRCSPMKGHSHVYWYRQLPEEGLKFMVYLQKENIIDESGMPKERFSAEFPKEGPSILRIQQVVRGDSAAYFCASSNQAGNTEAFFGQGTRLTVV.

This clone was counted a few times. The chain joins TRBV10-3 to TRBJ1-2, with 11 bases that match TRBD1. Germline CDR1 reads ENHRY; CDR2 reads SYGVKD. The CDR3 loop spans 16 amino acids. Trimming at V came to 10 bases and at J to 4 bases, leaving 14 bases not matched to a gene. CDR3 region: CATNVRTGGGTYGYTF. CDR3 in DNA: TGTGCCACAAACGTCCGGACAGGGGGCGGAACCTATGGCTACACCTTC.